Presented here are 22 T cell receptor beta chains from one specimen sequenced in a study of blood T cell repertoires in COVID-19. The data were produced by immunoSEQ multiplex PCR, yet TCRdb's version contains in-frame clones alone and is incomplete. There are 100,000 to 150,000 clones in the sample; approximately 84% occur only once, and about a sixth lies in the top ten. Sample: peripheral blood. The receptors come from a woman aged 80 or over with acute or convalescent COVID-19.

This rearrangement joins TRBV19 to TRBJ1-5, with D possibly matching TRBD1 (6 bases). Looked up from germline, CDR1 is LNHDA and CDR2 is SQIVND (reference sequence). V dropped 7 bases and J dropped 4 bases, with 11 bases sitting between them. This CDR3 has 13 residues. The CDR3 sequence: CASNDRSNQPQHF. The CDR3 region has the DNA TGTGCCAGTAACGACAGGTCAAATCAGCCCCAGCATTTT.

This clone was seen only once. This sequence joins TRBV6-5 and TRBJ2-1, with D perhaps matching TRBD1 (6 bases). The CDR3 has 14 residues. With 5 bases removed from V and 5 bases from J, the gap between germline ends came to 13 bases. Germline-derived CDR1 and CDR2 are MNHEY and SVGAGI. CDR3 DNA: TGTGCCAGCAGTCAACCGGGACACAACAATGAGCAGTTCTTC. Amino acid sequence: CASSQPGHNNEQFF.

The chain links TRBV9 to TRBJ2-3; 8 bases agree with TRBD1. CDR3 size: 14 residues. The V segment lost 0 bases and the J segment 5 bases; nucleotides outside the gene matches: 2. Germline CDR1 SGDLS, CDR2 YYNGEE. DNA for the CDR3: TGTGCCAGCAGCGTAGGGACAGGGAGAGATACGCAGTATTTT. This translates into CASSVGTGRDTQYF.

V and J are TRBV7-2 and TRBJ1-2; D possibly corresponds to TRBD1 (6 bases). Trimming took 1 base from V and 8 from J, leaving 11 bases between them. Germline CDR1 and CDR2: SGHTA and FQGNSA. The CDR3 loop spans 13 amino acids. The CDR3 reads CASSLETGWGYTF. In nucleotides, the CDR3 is TGTGCCAGCAGCTTAGAAACAGGGTGGGGCTACACCTTC.

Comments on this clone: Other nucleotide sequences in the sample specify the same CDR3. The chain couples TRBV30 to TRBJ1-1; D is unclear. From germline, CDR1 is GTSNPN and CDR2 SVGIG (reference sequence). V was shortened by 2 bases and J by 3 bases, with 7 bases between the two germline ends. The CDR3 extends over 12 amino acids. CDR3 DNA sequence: TGTGCCTGGAGTCCTCGAGACACTGAAGCTTTCTTT. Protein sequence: CAWSPRDTEAFF.

The CDR3 reads CASSRDRQSSSGANVLTF. The CDR3 nucleotides read TGTGCCAGCAGCCGAGACAGGCAGTCCTCCTCTGGGGCCAACGTCCTGACTTTC. The chain combines TRBV4-2 with TRBJ2-6; D might be TRBD1 (6 bases). The CDR3 spans 18 residues. Between the trimmed V and J ends, which lost 4 bases and 0 bases, there was a span of 16 bases. CDR1 and CDR2 from the germline V gene are LGHNA and YNFKEQ.

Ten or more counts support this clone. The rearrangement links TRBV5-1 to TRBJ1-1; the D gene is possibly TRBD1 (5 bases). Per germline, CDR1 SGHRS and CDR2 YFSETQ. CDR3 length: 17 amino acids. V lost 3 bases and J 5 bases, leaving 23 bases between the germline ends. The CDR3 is CASSSNGPGRAGTEAFF. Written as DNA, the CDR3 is TGCGCCAGCAGCTCGAACGGACCGGGCAGGGCGGGGACTGAAGCTTTCTTT.

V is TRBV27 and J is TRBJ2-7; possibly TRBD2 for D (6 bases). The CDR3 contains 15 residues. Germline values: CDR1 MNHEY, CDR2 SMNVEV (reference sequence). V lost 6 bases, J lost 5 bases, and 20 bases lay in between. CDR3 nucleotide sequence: TGTGCCAGCAGCCATTTGGGGCAGGCGGGGAACGAGCAGTACTTC. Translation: CASSHLGQAGNEQYF.

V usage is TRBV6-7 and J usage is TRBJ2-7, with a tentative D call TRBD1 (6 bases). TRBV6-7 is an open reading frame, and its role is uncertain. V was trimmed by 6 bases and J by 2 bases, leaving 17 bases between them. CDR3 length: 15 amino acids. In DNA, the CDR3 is TGTGCCAGCAGACTGGGGACACCGCCTCCCTACGAGCAGTACTTC. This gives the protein CASRLGTPPPYEQYF.

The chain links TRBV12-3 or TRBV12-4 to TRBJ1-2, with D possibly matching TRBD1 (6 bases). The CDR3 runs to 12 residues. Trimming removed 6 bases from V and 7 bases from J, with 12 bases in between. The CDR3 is CASSTDRPGYTF. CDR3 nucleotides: TGTGCCAGCAGCACGGACAGACCTGGCTACACCTTC.

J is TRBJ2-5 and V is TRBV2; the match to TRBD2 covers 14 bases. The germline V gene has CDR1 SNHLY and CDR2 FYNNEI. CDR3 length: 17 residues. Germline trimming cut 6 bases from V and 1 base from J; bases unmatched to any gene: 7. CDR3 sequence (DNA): TGTGCCAGCAGGGCCGGGACTAGCGGGAGCAGCCAAGAGACCCAGTACTTC. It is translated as CASRAGTSGSSQETQYF.

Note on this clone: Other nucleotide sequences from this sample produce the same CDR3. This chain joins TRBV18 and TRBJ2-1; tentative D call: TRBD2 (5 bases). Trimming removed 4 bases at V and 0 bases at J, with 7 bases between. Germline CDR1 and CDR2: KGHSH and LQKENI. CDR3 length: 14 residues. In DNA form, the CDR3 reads TGTGCCAGCTCACGAGGAGGCTCCTACAATGAGCAGTTCTTC. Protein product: CASSRGGSYNEQFF.

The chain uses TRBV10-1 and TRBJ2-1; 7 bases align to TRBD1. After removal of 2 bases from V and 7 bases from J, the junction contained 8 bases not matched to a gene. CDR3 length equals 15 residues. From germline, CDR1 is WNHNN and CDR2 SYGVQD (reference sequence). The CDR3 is CASSEPSTGMNEQFF. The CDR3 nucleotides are TGCGCCAGCAGTGAGCCCTCGACAGGGATGAATGAGCAGTTCTTC.

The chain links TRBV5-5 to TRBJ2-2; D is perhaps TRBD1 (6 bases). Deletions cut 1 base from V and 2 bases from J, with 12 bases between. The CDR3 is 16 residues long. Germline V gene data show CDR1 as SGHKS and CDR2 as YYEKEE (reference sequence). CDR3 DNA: TGTGCCAGCAGCTTGCTAGGTGGGACAAACACCGGGGAGCTGTTTTTT. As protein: CASSLLGGTNTGELFF.

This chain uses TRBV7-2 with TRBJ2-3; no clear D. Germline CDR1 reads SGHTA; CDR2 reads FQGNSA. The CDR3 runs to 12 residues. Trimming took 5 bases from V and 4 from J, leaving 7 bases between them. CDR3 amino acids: CASSPPSDTQYF. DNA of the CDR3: TGTGCCAGCAGCCCCCCCTCAGATACGCAGTATTTT. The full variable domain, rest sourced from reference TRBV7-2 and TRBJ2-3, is GAGVSQSPSNKVTEKGKDVELRCDPISGHTALYWYRQSLGQGLEFLIYFQGNSAPDKSGLPSDRFSAERTGGSVSTLTIQRTQQEDSAVYLCASSPPSDTQYFGPGTRLTVL.

The CDR3 DNA reads TGTGCCAGCTCACCACAAACTAACTACGAGCAGTACTTC. This translates into CASSPQTNYEQYF. This chain uses TRBV18 with TRBJ2-7; D unclear. Deletions cut 1 base from V and 3 bases from J, with 7 bases between. The CDR3 has 13 amino acids. Germline V gene data show CDR1 as KGHSH and CDR2 as LQKENI.

CDR3 amino acids: CASGLGTTGLAGQETQYF. DNA of the CDR3: TGTGCTAGTGGTTTGGGCACTACGGGACTAGCGGGACAAGAGACCCAGTACTTC. The gene calls are TRBV12-5 and TRBJ2-5, with TRBD2 matching 13 bases. The germline CDR1 and CDR2 sequences are LGHNT and FRNRAP. The CDR3 covers 18 residues. The ends lost 1 base at V and 2 bases at J; junction bases unmatched: 7.

In DNA form, the CDR3 reads TGCGCCAGCAGCCAAGATCCTATCCGGGACACCCTCTTTACCATATATTTT. It codes for CASSQDPIRDTLFTIYF. The genes are TRBV4-1 and TRBJ1-3, with D possibly TRBD1 on 6 matching bases. Germline V gives CDR1 MGHRA, CDR2 YSYEKL. Between the trimmed V and J ends, which lost 0 bases and 10 bases, there was a span of 22 bases. The CDR3 totals 17 residues.

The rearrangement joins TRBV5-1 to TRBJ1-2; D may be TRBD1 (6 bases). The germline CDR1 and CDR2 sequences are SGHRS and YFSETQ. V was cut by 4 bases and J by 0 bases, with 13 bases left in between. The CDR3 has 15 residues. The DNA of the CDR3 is TGCGCCAGCAGCGGGACATTGGGAGCTAACTATGGCTACACCTTC. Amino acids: CASSGTLGANYGYTF. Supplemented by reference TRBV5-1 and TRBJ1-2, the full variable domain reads KAGVTQTPRYLIKTRGQQVTLSCSPISGHRSVSWYQQTPGQGLQFLFEYFSETQRNKGNFPGRFSGRQFSNSRSEMNVSTLELGDSALYLCASSGTLGANYGYTFGSGTRLTVV.

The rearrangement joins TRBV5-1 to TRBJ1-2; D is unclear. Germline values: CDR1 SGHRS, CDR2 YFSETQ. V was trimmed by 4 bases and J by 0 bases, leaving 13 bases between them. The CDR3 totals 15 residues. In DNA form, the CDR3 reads TGCGCCAGCAGCGGGAGGACGGAGGCTAACTATGGCTACACCTTC. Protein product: CASSGRTEANYGYTF.

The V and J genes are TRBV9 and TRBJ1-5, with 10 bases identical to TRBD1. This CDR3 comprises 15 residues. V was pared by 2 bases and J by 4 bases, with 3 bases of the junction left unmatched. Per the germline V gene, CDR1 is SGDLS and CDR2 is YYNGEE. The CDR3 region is CASSVGTGANQPQHF. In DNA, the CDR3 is TGTGCCAGCAGCGTGGGGACAGGGGCAAATCAGCCCCAGCATTTT.

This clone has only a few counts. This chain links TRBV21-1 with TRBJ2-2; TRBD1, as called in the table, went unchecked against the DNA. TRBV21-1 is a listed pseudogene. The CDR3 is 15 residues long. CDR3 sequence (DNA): TGTGCCAGCAGCAAGGACAGAGACCGCACCGGGGAGCTGTTTTTT. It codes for CASSKDRDRTGELFF.